Presented here are 21 T cell receptor beta chains from one specimen sequenced in a study of cytomegalovirus exposure and HLA in healthy donors (dated by TCRdb to 2015 to 2018). Library creation used the immunoSEQ multiplex PCR assay. A mixture of 60 forward primers for TCR Vbeta segments and 13 reverse primers for TCR Jbeta segments was used in the multiplex PCR. Drawn from immuneACCESS, this table holds only the in-frame rearrangements with V and J called that TCRdb kept. Clones are partly lost; checked studies trace under half to an unresolved V gene and leave the rest unexplained. Present in this sample are 60,000 to 75,000 clones, roughly 80% of which were seen just once. The ten top clones hold about 20% of the sample. The sequencing input was PBMCs. The receptors originated from a woman in her thirties in good health and CMV-seropositive.

The gene calls are TRBV29-1 and TRBJ2-6; 7 bases match TRBD1. Germline values: CDR1 SQVTM, CDR2 ANQGSEA. The CDR3 has 16 residues. V gave up 0 bases and J gave up 4 bases; unmatched junction bases: 6. The CDR3 is CSVEDNTGAGANVLTF. Here the CDR3 DNA reads TGCAGCGTTGAAGACAATACAGGGGCCGGGGCCAACGTCCTGACTTTC.

The chain joins TRBV28 to TRBJ2-1; TRBD1 might be the D (5 bases). Germline V gene data show CDR1 as MDHEN and CDR2 as SYDVKM. Trimming removed 4 bases from V and 10 bases from J, with 20 bases in between. The CDR3 is made up of 15 amino acids. The DNA of the CDR3 is TGTGCCAGCAGTTACGTCACACCCTCTTCAGGGGAGCAGTTCTTC. Translated, it gives CASSYVTPSSGEQFF.

The chain has TRBV6-1 and TRBJ2-1; the match to TRBD2 covers 8 bases. This CDR3 contains 15 residues. Germline V CDR1 and CDR2: MNHNS, SASEGT. With 4 bases clipped from V and 7 bases from J, the junction kept 9 bases outside the gene matches. CDR3: CASSGGLAGVNEQFF. In nucleotides, the CDR3 is TGTGCCAGCAGTGGGGGGCTAGCGGGCGTTAATGAGCAGTTCTTC.

The chain's CDR3 is CAWTGQSLSYNEQFF. CDR3 DNA sequence: TGTGCCTGGACGGGACAATCACTTTCGTACAATGAGCAGTTCTTC. The chain links TRBV30 to TRBJ2-1, with D maybe TRBD1 (6 bases). CDR1 and CDR2 from the germline V gene are GTSNPN and SVGIG (reference sequence). Trimming removed 4 bases from V and 4 bases from J, with 17 bases in between. The CDR3 runs to 15 residues.

The chain combines TRBV5-4 with TRBJ2-7; perhaps TRBD1 as D (5 bases). This CDR3 spans 15 amino acids. Germline V gene data show CDR1 as SGHNT and CDR2 as YYREEE (reference sequence). The V gene lost 2 bases and the J gene lost 0 bases, with 12 bases spanning the gap. In DNA form, the CDR3 reads TGTGCCAGCAGCTTTGACAGCCTGAGCTCCTACGAGCAGTACTTC. Its protein product is CASSFDSLSSYEQYF. Looking up the rest from reference TRBV5-4 and TRBJ2-7 gives the full variable domain: ETGVTQSPTHLIKTRGQQVTLRCSSQSGHNTVSWYQQALGQGPQFIFQYYREEENGRGNFPPRFSGLQFPNYSSELNVNALELDDSALYLCASSFDSLSSYEQYFGPGTRLTVT.

The chain combines TRBV10-2 with TRBJ2-7, with 9 bases lining up with TRBD2. Per the germline V gene, CDR1 is WSHSY and CDR2 is SAAADI. CDR3 size: 13 residues. Trimming cost V 5 bases and J 3 bases; bases outside gene matches: 2. The CDR3 region is CASSLAGVYEQYF. The DNA for the CDR3 is TGCGCCAGCAGTTTAGCGGGAGTCTACGAGCAGTACTTC.

Details on this clone: Other DNA sequences from this sample encode an identical CDR3 as well. The chain carries TRBV4-1 and TRBJ2-7, with 11 bases identical to TRBD2. Germline V lookup: CDR1 MGHRA, CDR2 YSYEKL. The CDR3 totals 15 residues. J lost 2 bases, V lost 0 bases, and 0 bases had no gene match. This CDR3 is CASSQEGLAAYEQYF. The CDR3 bases are TGCGCCAGCAGCCAAGAGGGACTAGCGGCCTACGAGCAGTACTTC.

For the CDR3, the DNA is TGCGCCAGCAGCTCCTCTCCAGCGGCCCCCTACGAGCAGTACTTC. Protein sequence: CASSSSPAAPYEQYF. This chain joins TRBV4-1 and TRBJ2-7; weak D call: TRBD2 (5 bases). The CDR3 spans 15 residues. Germline CDR1 is MGHRA and CDR2 is YSYEKL. V shed 5 bases and J shed 2 bases, with 16 bases lying between them.

The chain combines TRBV4-1 with TRBJ2-3, with a possible D match to TRBD2 (6 bases). The CDR3 runs 14 residues. Germline V lookup: CDR1 MGHRA, CDR2 YSYEKL. Trimming cost V 0 bases and J 4 bases, with 8 bases left between them. For the CDR3, the DNA is TGCGCCAGCAGCCAAGACGCTAGCGCAGATACGCAGTATTTT. Translating gives CASSQDASADTQYF.

This chain uses TRBV5-1 with TRBJ2-1, with D unresolved. Germline V lookup: CDR1 SGHRS, CDR2 YFSETQ. V was shortened by 0 bases and J by 1 base, with 5 bases between the two germline ends. The CDR3 contains 14 residues. Here the CDR3 reads CASSLVLSYNEQFF. The CDR3 nucleotides read TGCGCCAGCAGCTTGGTGTTATCCTACAATGAGCAGTTCTTC.

Concerning this clone: One end of the junction does not line up with germline, which may come from a read error. This chain connects TRBV7-6 to TRBJ1-2; D unresolved. The CDR3 spans 13 residues. Per germline, CDR1 SGHVS and CDR2 FNYEAQ. The CDR3 loop reads CASNLAVGDGYTF. The DNA of the CDR3 is TGTGCCAGCAACTTAGCGGTGGGAGATGGCTACACCTTC.

The chain recombines TRBV7-6 with TRBJ2-5, with 12 bases matching TRBD2. The CDR3 length is 17 residues. The V gene's germline CDR1 is SGHVS and CDR2 FNYEAQ. The V gene end was trimmed by 4 bases and the J gene end by 6 bases; junction bases not matched to a gene: 12. The CDR3 loop is CASSSTLLAGGGKTQYF. The DNA for the CDR3 is TGTGCCAGCAGCTCAACGTTACTAGCGGGAGGTGGAAAGACCCAGTACTTC. The entire variable domain, with the rest obtained from reference TRBV7-6 and TRBJ2-5, is as follows: GAGVSQSPRYKVTKRGQDVALRCDPISGHVSLYWYRQALGQGPEFLTYFNYEAQQDKSGLPNDRFSAERPEGSISTLTIQRTEQRDSAMYRCASSSTLLAGGGKTQYFGPGTRLLVL.

The sample holds a few counts of this clone. The chain carries TRBV10-3 and TRBJ2-2; possibly TRBD2 for D (5 bases). This CDR3 has 11 residues. CDR1 is ENHRY, CDR2 SYGVKD, per germline. The V and J ends lost 8 bases and 4 bases respectively, with 5 bases between them. For the CDR3, the DNA is TGTGCCATCGCGGGCACCGGGGAGCTGTTTTTT. As protein: CAIAGTGELFF.

This clone has just a few counts. This chain links TRBV4-1 with TRBJ2-2; 8 bases agree with TRBD2. Germline CDR1 is MGHRA and CDR2 is YSYEKL. The CDR3 spans 17 residues. Trimming took 3 bases from V and 7 from J; bases not matched to a gene: 13. DNA of the CDR3: TGCGCCAGCAGCCATCCAAAAGAAGCGGGAGCAGTCGGGGAGCTGTTTTTT. Its translation is CASSHPKEAGAVGELFF.

Concerning this clone: One junction end disagrees with the germline gene, perhaps due to a read error. The same CDR3 also results from other DNA sequences found in this sample. The chain carries TRBV13 and TRBJ2-7, with 7 bases matching TRBD2. This CDR3 has 13 amino acids. Germline values: CDR1 PRHDT, CDR2 FYEKMQ (reference sequence). The CDR3 here is CASSLLAEPKLSF. The CDR3 DNA reads TGTGCCAGCAGTCTGCTAGCGGAGCCCAAGTTGTCCTTC.

V gene TRBV28 combines with J gene TRBJ1-2, with D hard to call. The CDR3 runs 16 residues. V dropped 7 bases and J dropped 2 bases, with 20 bases sitting between them. Germline loops: CDR1 MDHEN, CDR2 SYDVKM. CDR3 nucleotides: TGTGCCAGCAACATACATACGACTGGGAGGAACTATGGCTACACCTTC. Translated, it gives CASNIHTTGRNYGYTF.

This chain links TRBV15 with TRBJ1-2, with 7 bases identical to TRBD1. V was pared by 3 bases and J by 2 bases, with 6 bases of the junction left unmatched. Per the germline V gene, CDR1 is LNHNV and CDR2 is YYDKDF (reference sequence). CDR3 length: 15 residues. The CDR3 DNA follows: TGTGCCACCAGCAGGGGGCCGGGACAGAACTATGGCTACACCTTC. Protein product: CATSRGPGQNYGYTF.

The gene calls are TRBV27 and TRBJ1-2; tentative D call: TRBD1 (6 bases). The CDR3 has 12 residues. The ends were cut back, 3 bases at V and 5 bases at J, with 7 bases in the middle. Germline CDR1 reads MNHEY; CDR2 reads SMNVEV (reference sequence). The CDR3 sequence: CASSLQGYGYTF. Here the CDR3 DNA reads TGTGCCAGCAGTTTGCAGGGGTATGGCTACACCTTC.

V gene TRBV28 combines with J gene TRBJ1-5, with D uncertain. CDR3 length: 15 residues. In germline, CDR1 is MDHEN, CDR2 SYDVKM. The ends were cut back, 2 bases at V and 6 bases at J, with 14 bases in the middle. CDR3 residues: CASSLGLEWSQPQHF. The CDR3 coding sequence is TGTGCCAGCAGTTTAGGTCTGGAGTGGAGTCAGCCCCAGCATTTT. Based on the CDR3 plus reference TRBV28 and TRBJ1-5, the full variable domain is DVKVTQSSRYLVKRTGEKVFLECVQDMDHENMFWYRQDPGLGLRLIYFSYDVKMKEKGDIPEGYSVSREKKERFSLILESASTNQTSMYLCASSLGLEWSQPQHFGDGTRLSIL.

The CDR3 DNA reads as TGTGCCAGCAGTCCGGGTGGAGGGAATCAGCCCCAGCATTTT. Translating it yields CASSPGGGNQPQHF. The rearrangement joins TRBV28 to TRBJ1-5, with unresolved D. Trimming shortened V by 5 bases and J by 4 bases, and 12 bases separated the two germline ends. Germline V gene sequence: CDR1 MDHEN, CDR2 SYDVKM. The CDR3 spans 14 residues.

This chain links TRBV29-1 with TRBJ2-7, with no clear D. Trimming took off 0 bases at V and 4 bases at J, with 16 bases between the two ends. This CDR3 region has 15 residues. Germline loops: CDR1 SQVTM, CDR2 ANQGSEA. CDR3 nucleotide sequence: TGCAGCGTTGAAGATGAGAATTCTAGGTCGTACGAGCAGTACTTC. As protein: CSVEDENSRSYEQYF.